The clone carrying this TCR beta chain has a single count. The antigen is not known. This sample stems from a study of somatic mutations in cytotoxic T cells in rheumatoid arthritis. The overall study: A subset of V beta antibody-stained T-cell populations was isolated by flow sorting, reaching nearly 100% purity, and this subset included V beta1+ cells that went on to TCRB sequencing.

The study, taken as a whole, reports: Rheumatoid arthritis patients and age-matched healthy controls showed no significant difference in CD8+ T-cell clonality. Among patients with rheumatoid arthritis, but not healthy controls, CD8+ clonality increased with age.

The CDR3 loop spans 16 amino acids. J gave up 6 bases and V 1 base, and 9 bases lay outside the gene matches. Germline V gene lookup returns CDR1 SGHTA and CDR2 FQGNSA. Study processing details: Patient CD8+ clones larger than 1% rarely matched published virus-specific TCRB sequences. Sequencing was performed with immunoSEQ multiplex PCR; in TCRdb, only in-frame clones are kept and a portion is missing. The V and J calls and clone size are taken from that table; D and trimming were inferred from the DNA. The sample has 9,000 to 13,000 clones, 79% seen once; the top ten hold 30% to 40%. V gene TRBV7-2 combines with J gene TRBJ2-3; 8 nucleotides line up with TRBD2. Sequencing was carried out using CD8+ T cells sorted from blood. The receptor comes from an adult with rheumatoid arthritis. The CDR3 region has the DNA TGTGCCAGCAGCTTAGTTCCCACAGCGGGAGTGGATACGCAGTATTTT. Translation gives CASSLVPTAGVDTQYF. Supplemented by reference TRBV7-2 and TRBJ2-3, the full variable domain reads GAGVSQSPSNKVTEKGKDVELRCDPISGHTALYWYRQSLGQGLEFLIYFQGNSAPDKSGLPSDRFSAERTGGSVSTLTIQRTQQEDSAVYLCASSLVPTAGVDTQYFGPGTRLTVL.